This T cell receptor beta chain was identified during a study of tumor-infiltrating lymphocytes in oesophageal squamous cell carcinoma. There are many counts of this clonotype. This CDR3 has 13 residues. Trimming pared 0 bases from V and 5 bases from J, leaving 7 bases between. From the PCR reads, TCRdb called clonotypes with MiXCR, one entry per CDR3 protein. The table records about 3,800 distinct CDR3 sequences, approximately 19% of them present only once. Material: normal esophageal tissue next to the tumor. The receptor was isolated from a male donor with esophageal squamous cell carcinoma. The chain carries TRBV12-3 or TRBV12-4 and TRBJ1-1; unclear D gene. CDR3 DNA sequence: TGTGCCAGCAGTTTAGCAGGGAGGACTGAAGCTTTCTTT. Its translation: CASSLAGRTEAFF.